This record looks at one TCR beta chain sequence and its context. Its cognate antigen has yet to be identified. Per-base quality was not reported, and no clone a single base away is much larger than it. The immunoSEQ Assay was the method used to sequence TCRbeta CDR3 regions. After extraction, genomic DNA underwent amplification by bias-controlled multiplex PCR, followed by high-throughput sequencing. As for the authors' bioinformatics: To quantify the absolute abundance of every unique TCRbeta CDR3 region, sequences were collapsed and filtered. T cell fraction was estimated by normalization of TCRbeta template counts to usable DNA, with usable DNA being measured through amplification of reference genes present in all nucleated cells. Repertoire TCRs were annotated as SARS-CoV-2-specific by exact matching of V gene, CDR3 amino acid sequence and J gene to a known reactive TCR set. The reference SARS-CoV-2 TCR set was derived from MIRA and filtered for enrichment in COVID-19-positive ImmuneCODE repertoires, a step that removed public or cross-reactive TCRs. Drawing on the MIRA antigens, annotated TCRs were analysed further at the level of specific ORF or position within ORF. Breadth was defined as annotated unique rearrangements over total unique productive rearrangements; depth was the summed frequency of those rearrangements. Group comparisons of TCR breadth used two-sided Wilcoxon rank-sum tests. TCRdb stores this immuneACCESS table with in-frame sequences only. Part of the clones is absent; in the studies checked, under half of the shortfall reflects unresolved V genes, and no reason is known for the rest. The V and J calls and clone size were taken over from that table, and D and trimming were inferred from the DNA. The sample table contains some 290,000 clones; only one count was recorded for approximately 86% of them. Of the sample, approximately 2% falls within the top ten clones.

V is clipped by 0 bases and J by 5 bases, and the sequence between their germline boundaries is 11 bases long. CDR1 and CDR2, looked up from the germline V gene, are SGHRS and YFSETQ. The CDR3 goes from the cysteine to the phenylalanine over 15 residues. The read is trimmed to its CDR3 DNA, 45 bases read in frame from base 1. These data are taken from a study of Ad26.COV2.S vaccination and SARS-CoV-2 variants listed by TCRdb under 2021. Regarding the complete study: Vaccine-arm donors were drawn from COV1001, a multicentre, randomized, double-blind, placebo-controlled phase I-IIa trial of Ad26.COV2.S in healthy adults. Ad26.COV2.S was given intramuscularly at 5x10^10 or 1x10^11 viral particles, as a single shot or as two shots 56 days apart. The specificity and breadth of SARS-CoV-2-reactive T cell receptors after Ad26.COV2.S vaccination were assessed by TCRbeta repertoire sequencing. The TCR-sequenced set comprised roughly 30 samples: around 20 Ad26.COV2.S vaccine recipients, 5 placebo recipients and 8 SARS-CoV-2 convalescent individuals. Participants in the trial were split at random into five groups of five each, receiving low-dose or high-dose Ad26.COV2.S once or twice, or else placebo on both occasions. Blinding of investigators to trial group allocation was maintained during experiments and outcome assessment.

Sample treatment or condition, as interpreted from the label and publication: 15 to 20 received Ad26.COV2.S at low or high dose, single or two shots; 5 received placebo; per-sample allocation not given. For vaccine and placebo recipients, the sequenced repertoires came from samples collected on day 63 after the first injection. In Cohort 1b, 25 to 30 adults aged 18-55 years were enrolled at a single site in Boston, USA, between 29 July and 7 August 2020. Ad26.COV2.S consisted of a replication-incompetent adenovirus type 26 vector by which a prefusion-stabilized SARS-CoV-2 spike protein from the original Wuhan strain was expressed. Paper-wide results and their limitations: Vaccine and placebo recipients had similar non-spike TCR breadth, a finding consistent with the vaccine containing only spike. Substantial breadth of spike-specific CD8+ and CD4+ T cell responses was reported after vaccination. Higher spike-specific TCR breadth was observed in Ad26.COV2.S recipients than in placebo recipients (P = 0.0014). The study was not powered to compare responses between vaccine doses or regimens. The authors noted that total T cell responses may have been underestimated by the TCR breadth and depth analyses.

This clonotype originated in a person aged 18 to 59 who received the Ad26.COV2.S COVID-19 vaccine or a placebo. The rearranged segments are TRBV5-1 and TRBJ2-2; the D segment cannot be called with confidence. The material was peripheral blood, obtained in a trial of Ad26.COV2.S vaccine versus placebo. The DNA is as follows: TGCGCCAGCAGCTTGGAAGGGATTGGGACCGGGGAGCTGTTTTTT. This codes for CASSLEGIGTGELFF.